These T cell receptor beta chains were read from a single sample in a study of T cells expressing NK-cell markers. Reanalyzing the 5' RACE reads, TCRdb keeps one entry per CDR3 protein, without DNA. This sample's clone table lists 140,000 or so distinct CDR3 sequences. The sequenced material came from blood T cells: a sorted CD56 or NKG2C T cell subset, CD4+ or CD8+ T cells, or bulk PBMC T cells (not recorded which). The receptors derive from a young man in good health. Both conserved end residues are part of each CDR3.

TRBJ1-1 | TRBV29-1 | CSVVWVNTEAFF
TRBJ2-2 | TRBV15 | CATSRDTWGAGELFF
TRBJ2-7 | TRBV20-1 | CSADTPGQGNEQYF
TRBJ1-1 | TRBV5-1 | CASSLGDGEKAFF
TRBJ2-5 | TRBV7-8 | CASSLALGGQETQYF
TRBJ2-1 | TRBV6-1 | CASSLLGLTSAYNEQFF
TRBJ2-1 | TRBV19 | CASSLGTAANEQFF
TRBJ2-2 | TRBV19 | CASSMGSGTGELFF
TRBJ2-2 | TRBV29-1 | CSSLGVDTGELFF
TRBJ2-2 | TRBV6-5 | CASSYRGAGELFF
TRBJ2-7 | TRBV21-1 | CASSNSGLAGGAFFRVCYEQYF
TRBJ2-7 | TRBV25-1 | CASSGSDTDYEQYF
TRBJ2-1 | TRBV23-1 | CAGSVGKPLKTYNEQFF
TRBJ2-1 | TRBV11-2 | CASSFGTSGSLDEQFF
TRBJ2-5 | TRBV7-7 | CASSTVVAPQETQYF
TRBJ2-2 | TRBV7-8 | CASSLTPGTTNTGELFF